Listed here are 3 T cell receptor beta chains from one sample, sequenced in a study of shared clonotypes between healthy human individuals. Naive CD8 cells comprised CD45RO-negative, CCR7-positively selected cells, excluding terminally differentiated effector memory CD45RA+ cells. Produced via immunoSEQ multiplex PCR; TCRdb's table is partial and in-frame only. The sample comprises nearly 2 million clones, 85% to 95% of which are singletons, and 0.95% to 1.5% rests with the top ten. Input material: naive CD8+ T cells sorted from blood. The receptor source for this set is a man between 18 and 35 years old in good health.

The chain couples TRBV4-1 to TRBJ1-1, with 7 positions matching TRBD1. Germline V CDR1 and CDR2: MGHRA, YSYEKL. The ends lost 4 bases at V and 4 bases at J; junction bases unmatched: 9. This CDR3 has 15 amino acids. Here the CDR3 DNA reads TGCGCCAGCAGCCTCACTATCGACAGGGCCACTGAAGCTTTCTTT. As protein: CASSLTIDRATEAFF.

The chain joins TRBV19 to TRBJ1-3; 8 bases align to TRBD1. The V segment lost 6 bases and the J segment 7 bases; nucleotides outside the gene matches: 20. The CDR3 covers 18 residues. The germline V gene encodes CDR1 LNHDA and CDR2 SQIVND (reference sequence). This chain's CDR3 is CASSPDREGLYSQNTIYF. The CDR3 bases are TGTGCCAGTAGCCCGGACAGGGAGGGCCTCTACTCTCAGAACACCATATATTTT.

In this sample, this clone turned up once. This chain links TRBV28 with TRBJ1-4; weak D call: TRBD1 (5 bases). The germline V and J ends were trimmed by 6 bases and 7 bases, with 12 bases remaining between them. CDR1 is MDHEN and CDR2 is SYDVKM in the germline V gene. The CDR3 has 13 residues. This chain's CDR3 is CASRGGAIEKLFF. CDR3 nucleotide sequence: TGTGCCAGCAGGGGTGGGGCGATTGAAAAACTGTTTTTT. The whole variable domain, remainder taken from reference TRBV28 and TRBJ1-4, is DVKVTQSSRYLVKRTGEKVFLECVQDMDHENMFWYRQDPGLGLRLIYFSYDVKMKEKGDIPEGYSVSREKKERFSLILESASTNQTSMYLCASRGGAIEKLFFGSGTQLSVL.